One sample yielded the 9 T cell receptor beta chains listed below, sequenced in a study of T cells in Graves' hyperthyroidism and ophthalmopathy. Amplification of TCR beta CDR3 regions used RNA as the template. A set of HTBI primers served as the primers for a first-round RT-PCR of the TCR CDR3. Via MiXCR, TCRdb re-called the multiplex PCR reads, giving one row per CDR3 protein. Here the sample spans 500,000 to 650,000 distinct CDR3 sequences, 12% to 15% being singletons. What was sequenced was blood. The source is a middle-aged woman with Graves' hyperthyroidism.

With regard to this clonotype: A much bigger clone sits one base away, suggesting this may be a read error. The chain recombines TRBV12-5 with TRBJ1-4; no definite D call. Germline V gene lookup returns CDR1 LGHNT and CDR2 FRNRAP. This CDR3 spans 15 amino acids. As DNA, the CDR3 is TGTCCTAGTGGGGAAGACCGGGCGGCTAATGAAAAACTGTTTTTT. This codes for CPSGEDRAANEKLFF.

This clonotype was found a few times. This CDR3 is CASSLKPSYGYTF. The CDR3 nucleotides read TGTGCCAGCAGCTTAAAACCATCCTATGGCTACACCTTC. V usage is TRBV28 and J usage is TRBJ1-2; D is unresolved. In germline, CDR1 is MDHEN, CDR2 SYDVKM. The CDR3 has 13 amino acids. V was shortened by 6 bases and J by 4 bases, with 12 bases between the two germline ends.

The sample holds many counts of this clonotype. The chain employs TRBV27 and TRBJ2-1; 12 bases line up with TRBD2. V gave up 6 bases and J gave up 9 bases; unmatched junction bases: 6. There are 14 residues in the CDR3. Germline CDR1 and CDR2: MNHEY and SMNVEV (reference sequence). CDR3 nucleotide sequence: TGTGCCAGCAGCCTAGCGGGAGGGCCTGTTGAGCAGTTCTTC. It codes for CASSLAGGPVEQFF.

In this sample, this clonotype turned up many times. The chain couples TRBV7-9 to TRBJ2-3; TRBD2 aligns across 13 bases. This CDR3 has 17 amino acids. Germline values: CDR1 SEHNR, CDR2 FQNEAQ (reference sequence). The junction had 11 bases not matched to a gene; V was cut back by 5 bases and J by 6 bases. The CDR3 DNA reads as TGTGCCAGCAGCGGCACCGGGACTAGCGGGAACTCTGATACGCAGTATTTT. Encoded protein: CASSGTGTSGNSDTQYF.

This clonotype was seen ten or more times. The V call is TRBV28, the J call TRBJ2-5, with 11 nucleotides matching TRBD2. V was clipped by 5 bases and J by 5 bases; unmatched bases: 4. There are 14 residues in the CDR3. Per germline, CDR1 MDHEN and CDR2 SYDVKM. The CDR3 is CASSLRTSGETQYF. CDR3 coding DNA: TGTGCCAGCAGTCTCCGGACTAGCGGGGAGACCCAGTACTTC.

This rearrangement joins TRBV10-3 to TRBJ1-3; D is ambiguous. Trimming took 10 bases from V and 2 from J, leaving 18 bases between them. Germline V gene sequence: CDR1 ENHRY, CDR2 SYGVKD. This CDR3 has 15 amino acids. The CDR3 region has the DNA TGTGCCACCCAGGCCGTGCCCAGTACTGGAAACACCATATATTTT. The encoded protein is CATQAVPSTGNTIYF.

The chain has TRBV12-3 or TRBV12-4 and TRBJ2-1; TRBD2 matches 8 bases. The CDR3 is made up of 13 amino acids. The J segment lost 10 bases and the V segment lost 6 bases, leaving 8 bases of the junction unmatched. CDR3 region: CASSYGRGGEQFF. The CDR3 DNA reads TGTGCCAGCAGCTACGGACGGGGGGGGGAGCAGTTCTTC.

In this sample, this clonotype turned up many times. CDR3 loop: CASRGRSNTEAFF. CDR3 nucleotide sequence: TGTGCCAGCAGGGGACGGAGTAACACTGAAGCTTTCTTT. This chain connects TRBV6-1 to TRBJ1-1, with D perhaps TRBD1 (5 bases). Trimming stripped 6 bases from V and 2 bases from J, with 10 bases between. From germline, CDR1 is MNHNS and CDR2 SASEGT. The CDR3 is 13 amino acids.

The CDR3 DNA is TGTGCCAGCTCACCACCCGGACTAGTCGGTTACAATGAGCAGTTCTTC. Protein: CASSPPGLVGYNEQFF. This chain links TRBV18 with TRBJ2-1; the match to TRBD2 covers 7 bases. J gave up 4 bases and V 0 bases, and 6 bases lay outside the gene matches. CDR1 and CDR2 from the germline V gene are KGHSH and LQKENI. The CDR3 spans 16 residues.